The TCR beta chain under discussion was sequenced for a study of blood T cell repertoires in COVID-19. Background on the study: From the United States, Italy and Spain came samples of acute and convalescent COVID-19. Sources were T cells, B-cell-depleted T cells, or PBMCs; the material itself was cDNA or gDNA.

Original data processing: Reference gene primer amplification gave nucleated cell count estimates. Some clones are missing from TCRdb's copy, which holds only in-frame ones; the method was immunoSEQ multiplex PCR. V and J calls and clone size come straight from that table; D and trimming were deduced from the DNA. Among 200,000 or so clones listed, roughly nine tenths were seen once. Germline CDR1 reads MNHEY; CDR2 reads SMNVEV (reference sequence). The CDR3 has 12 amino acids. V gave up 6 bases and J gave up 1 base, with 5 bases separating them. Sequencing was performed on peripheral blood. V gene TRBV27 combines with J gene TRBJ2-3; the D is unclear. The TCR sequence derives from a man aged 65 to 79 with active or convalescent COVID-19. CDR3 nucleotide sequence: TGTGCCAGCAGCCGAGGCACAGATACGCAGTATTTT. Its protein is CASSRGTDTQYF.